This T cell receptor beta chain emerged from a study of cytomegalovirus exposure and HLA in healthy donors (dated by TCRdb to 2016 to 2017). General notes on the study: An earlier analysis of some 600 of the donors reported under 300 Gb of sequence data and approximately 120 million unique TCR beta sequences obtained from some 170 million T cells. The study profiled the T cell repertoires of 500 to 800 subjects by immunosequencing and related them to cytomegalovirus serostatus. Roughly 320 gigabases of sequencing data and 91 million or so unique TCR sequences made up an early release that covered nearly 650 HLA-typed donors. Typing coverage differed by locus: A, B, C, DRB1 and DQB1 were typed in roughly 629-630 donors, DQA1 in roughly 510, DPA1 in 600 to 610, and DPB1 in 472. All discovery cohort repertoires had been generated on a single sequencing platform. To predict cytomegalovirus infection status, the study combined high-throughput TCR immunosequencing, statistical association of individual TCRs with disease status, and machine learning. Donor age, sex, ethnicity and CMV serostatus were compiled together with the repertoire data. Rather than drawing on any new phenotypic data, the later analysis identified candidate immune exposures from TCR beta sequences and the way those sequences occurred across donors. Along with the roughly 670-subject first cohort, a separate validation cohort of over a hundred different subjects was used. Because of strong linkage in the cohort, five DR-DQ haplotypes were treated as single units for association and clustering. A later genetic analysis took genome-wide SNP genotypes for about three fifths of the roughly 670 donors and used that subset as a discovery cohort. HLA typing included class I and class II loci at four-digit resolution. To decide whether each TCR beta V gene segment behaved as functional or pseudogenic, an earlier analysis of some 600 of the donors relied on high-throughput TCR beta sequencing. The study was designed to test whether signatures of past pathogen exposure could be identified by cataloging public T cell receptors. On average, around 200,000 unique TCR beta nucleotide sequences were sequenced per donor among several hundred genotyped donors of the cohort, with roughly a sixth of those sequences being non-productive. Of the 300 to 500 genotyped donors, roughly 80% were placed in the genetic ancestry cluster associated with self-reported Caucasian donors. To study patterns of TCR occurrence, a later analysis re-analyzed previously published TCR beta repertoires from around 700 donors and added high-resolution HLA genotyping. General findings and caveats noted by the study authors: In a later analysis, HLA-associated TCR beta chains showed more clonal expansion and lower generation probabilities than non-associated chains that were equally common. The cohort was sequenced for TCR beta chains only, and without alpha or paired-chain data the features that could be detected were limited. In a later genetic analysis, a missense DCLRE1C variant was associated with V-gene and J-gene trimming of TCR beta chains, and the association was replicated in an independent cohort. Because counts were too low, approximately 15 rarely observed V segments, including chromosome 9 orphons, were excluded from the earlier analysis of fewer than 650 of the donors. Linkage disequilibrium might explain the correlated functional status among segregating V segments, but an unknown experimental factor could not be ruled out. While some public TCRs were present in many individuals, most TCR sequences turned up only very rarely across donors. The classifier was reported to diagnose cytomegalovirus status with high specificity and sensitivity in both the original cohort and the validation cohort. Sequencing depth was assumed to be roughly uniform across donors in the presence/absence analyses, though that assumption may not hold. When HLA alleles, especially DR and DQ, strongly co-occurred, TCR associations were difficult to assign to individual alleles. A few of the identified cytomegalovirus-associated TCR beta chains were confirmed in vitro to be specific for cytomegalovirus antigens. In a later genetic analysis, fewer N-insertions in productive TCRs were reported among donors in an Asian-associated ancestry cluster than the approximately 710-donor mean. A further reported finding was that TCR beta sequences accurately predicted the HLA-A and HLA-B alleles for most subjects in the first cohort. Because HLA typing was unavailable for some donors at each locus, only the typed subset was used in association tests. In a later analysis, the rate of TCR association differed among HLA loci, with DRB1 alleles having the most associated TCRs and HLA-C alleles having the fewest. Specific HLA alleles were associated with 16,951 TCR beta sequences at a false discovery rate of 0.05 in a later analysis. A cluster of highly shared sequence variants was judged likely to represent a technical artifact of the sequencing pipeline. The study gave a list of 150 to 200 TCR beta chains associated with cytomegalovirus. For the cohort, immune exposure information was limited to CMV serostatus. The authors suggested that the approach could potentially be extended to other disease states and immunological phenotypes. The 87-base-pair reads could not distinguish some IMGT-functional V segments, including TRBV6-2 and TRBV6-3, so those segments were excluded. In a later analysis, most CMV-associated TCR beta chains were found to appear HLA-restricted, with HLA associations seemingly driven largely by CMV exposure. An earlier analysis of approximately 500 of the donors showed that most TCR beta V segments appeared in productive rearrangements either about 87% or about 30% of the time, which broadly matched IMGT annotations. According to a later analysis, parvovirus B19, influenza, CMV and Epstein-Barr virus appeared linked to several top co-occurrence clusters.

This clone was seen only a few times. The target of this receptor is not known. The sample holds no much larger clone one base away, and base qualities are not on file. In total, just over 650 healthy bone marrow donors made up the cohort. At the time of sampling, every cohort member was nominally healthy, though immune exposures that went unrecorded were likely present. The donor was CMV seronegative and belonged to the group of over 350 seronegative cohort members. A peripheral blood sample was collected from each donor, and TCR beta sequencing was performed on peripheral blood mononuclear cells. Genomic DNA extraction from the blood cell samples was performed with the Qiagen DNeasy Blood Extraction Kit. Libraries were made using the immunoSEQ multiplex PCR assay. The multiplex PCR relied on a mix of 60 forward primers for TCR Vbeta segments and 13 reverse primers for TCR Jbeta segments. A multiplex PCR assay on genomic DNA amplified the CDR3 region of rearranged TCR beta genes. Amplified TCR beta libraries were sequenced as 87-base-pair reads on the Illumina HiSeq System. As for how the authors treated the data: A later analysis counted around 72 million unique TCR beta chains across the 700 or so repertoires, and roughly 9.9 million of these chains were shared by at least two donors. Raw reads were error-corrected and collapsed into unique sequences with a nearest-neighbor algorithm that merged closely related sequences to remove PCR and sequencing errors. CDR3 sequences were aligned to IMGT reference sequences to assign V, D and J gene segments. For a sequence to be retained, a match of at least six nucleotides was required to both a V gene segment and a J gene segment. A rearrangement was called productive if the CDR3 had no stop codons and remained in frame with V and J, and every other rearrangement was called non-productive. Following IMGT convention, CDR3 was defined as the stretch from the second conserved V-encoded cysteine up to the conserved J-encoded phenylalanine. Sequences without an unambiguous match to a single V gene segment were excluded from the earlier analysis of a few hundred of the donors. An earlier analysis of fewer than 750 of the donors classified V segments as functional when productive rearrangements were above 56.7% and as segregating when the standard deviation between donors was above 5%. A statistical classification framework was built for diagnosing cytomegalovirus status from the catalog of TCR beta chain sequences. A later analysis assigned V and J genes by comparing TCR nucleotide sequences with IMGT/GENE-DB human TR gene sequences. In a later analysis, CDR3 sequences and most-parsimonious VDJ recombination scenarios were assigned using the TCRdist pipeline. In a later analysis, every TCR beta chain was defined by the combination of its CDR3 amino acid sequence and its V-gene family, and reads without a unique V-gene family were dropped. As a way to deal with suspected cross-contamination and a sequencing artifact, a later analysis dropped approximately 590 nucleotide sequences that were highly shared and had low generation probability. For each public chain, a later analysis derived a clonal expansion index from normalized ranks of inferred template counts within each repertoire. In a later analysis, generation probabilities were computed using a VDJ recombination model fitted to out-of-frame rearrangements, and the results were checked against IGoR. A later analysis scored TCR-TCR, TCR-HLA and TCR-CMV co-occurrence with hypergeometric tests, applying a repertoire-size bias correction to TCR pairs. In a later analysis, false discovery rates were estimated by permuting HLA or CMV assignments 20 times. In a later analysis, co-occurring TCRs were grouped with DBSCAN, and TCRdist sequence similarity was added when clustering was performed within HLA-allele-positive subsets. Co-occurrence clustering excluded repertoires with fewer than 30,000 or more than 120,000 public chains, plus five with anomalous nucleotide sharing. As stored in TCRdb, this immuneACCESS dataset retains in-frame rearrangements with V and J assigned. A fraction of the clones does not appear; measured against another copy, unresolved V genes explain less than half of the discrepancy, and the remainder lacks a known reason. That table is the source of V, J and clone size, and D and trimming were worked out from the DNA. A total of about 37,000 clones appear in this sample, 74% of them only once. The ten largest account for more than 6% of the sample.

Via the germline V gene, CDR1 is MGHRA and CDR2 YSYEKL. CDR3 length: 17 amino acids, cysteine to phenylalanine. Only CDR3 DNA remains: 51 bases, in frame from the first base. At the junction V is shortened by 0 bases and J by 4 bases; bases outside the gene matches: 8. The chain employs TRBV4-1 and TRBJ2-5; 10 bases in the junction line up with TRBD2. The sequenced sample consisted of PBMCs. This sequence was found in a man younger than 45 in good health and CMV-seronegative. CDR3 region: CASSQDGVAGGRETQYF. The nucleotide sequence reads TGCGCCAGCAGCCAAGATGGAGTAGCGGGGGGTCGAGAGACCCAGTACTTC.